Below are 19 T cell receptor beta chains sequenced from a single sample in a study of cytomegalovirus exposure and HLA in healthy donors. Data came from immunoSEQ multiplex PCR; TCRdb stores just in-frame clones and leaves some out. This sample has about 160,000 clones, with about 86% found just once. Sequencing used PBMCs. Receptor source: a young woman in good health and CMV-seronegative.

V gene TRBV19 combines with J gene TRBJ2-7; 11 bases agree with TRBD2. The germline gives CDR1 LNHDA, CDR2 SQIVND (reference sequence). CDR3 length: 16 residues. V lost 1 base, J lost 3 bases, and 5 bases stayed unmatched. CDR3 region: CASSIGLGLAVYEQYF. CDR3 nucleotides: TGTGCCAGTAGTATAGGACTGGGACTAGCGGTCTACGAGCAGTACTTC.

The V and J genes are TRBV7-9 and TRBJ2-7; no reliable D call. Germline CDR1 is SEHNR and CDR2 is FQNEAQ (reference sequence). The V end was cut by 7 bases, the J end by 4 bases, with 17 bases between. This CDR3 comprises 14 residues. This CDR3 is CASTQTSISYEQYF. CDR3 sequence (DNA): TGTGCCAGCACCCAAACCTCGATCAGTTACGAGCAGTACTTC.

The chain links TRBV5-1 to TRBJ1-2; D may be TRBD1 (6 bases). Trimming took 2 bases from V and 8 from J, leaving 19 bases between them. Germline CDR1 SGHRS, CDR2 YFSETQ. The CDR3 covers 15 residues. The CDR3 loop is CASSFLTDRFGGYTF. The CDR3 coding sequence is TGCGCCAGCAGCTTTTTGACCGACAGGTTCGGCGGCTACACCTTC.

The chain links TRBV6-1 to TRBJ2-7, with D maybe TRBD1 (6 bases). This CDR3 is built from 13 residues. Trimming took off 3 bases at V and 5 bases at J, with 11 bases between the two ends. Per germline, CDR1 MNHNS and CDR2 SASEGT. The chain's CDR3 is CASSEGRGNEQYF. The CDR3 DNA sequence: TGTGCCAGCAGTGAGGGCAGGGGTAACGAGCAGTACTTC.

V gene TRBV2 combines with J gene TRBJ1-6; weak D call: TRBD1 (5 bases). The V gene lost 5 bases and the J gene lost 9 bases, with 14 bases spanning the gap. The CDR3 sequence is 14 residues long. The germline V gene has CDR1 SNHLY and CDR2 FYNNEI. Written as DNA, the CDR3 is TGTGCCAGCAGTCCAGCTTTCCAGGGTTCACCCCTCCACTTT. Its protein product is CASSPAFQGSPLHF.

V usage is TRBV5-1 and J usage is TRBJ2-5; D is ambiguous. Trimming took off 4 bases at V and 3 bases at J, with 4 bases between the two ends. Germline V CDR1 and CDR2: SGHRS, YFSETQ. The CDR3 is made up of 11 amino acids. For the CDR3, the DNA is TGCGCCAGCAGCACGGAAGAGACCCAGTACTTC. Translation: CASSTEETQYF.

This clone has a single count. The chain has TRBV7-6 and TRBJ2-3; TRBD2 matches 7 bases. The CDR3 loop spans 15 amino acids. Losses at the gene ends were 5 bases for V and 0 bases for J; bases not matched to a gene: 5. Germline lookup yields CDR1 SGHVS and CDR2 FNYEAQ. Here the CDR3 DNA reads TGTGCCAGCAGCCGGGACTATCTTAGCACAGATACGCAGTATTTT. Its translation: CASSRDYLSTDTQYF. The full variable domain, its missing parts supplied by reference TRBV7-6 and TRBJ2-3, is GAGVSQSPRYKVTKRGQDVALRCDPISGHVSLYWYRQALGQGPEFLTYFNYEAQQDKSGLPNDRFSAERPEGSISTLTIQRTEQRDSAMYRCASSRDYLSTDTQYFGPGTRLTVL.

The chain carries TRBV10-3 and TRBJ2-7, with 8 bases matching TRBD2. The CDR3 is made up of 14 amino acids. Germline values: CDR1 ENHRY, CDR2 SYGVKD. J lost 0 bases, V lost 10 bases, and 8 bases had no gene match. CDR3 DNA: TGTGCCACCGGCGTACTAGCGGACTCCTACGAGCAGTACTTC. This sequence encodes CATGVLADSYEQYF.

DNA for the CDR3: TGTGCCAGCGGTCGGGAGGTACGCTCCTACGAGCAGTACTTC. Amino acid sequence: CASGREVRSYEQYF. The J gene is TRBJ2-7, the V gene TRBV4-2; TRBD2 agrees at 7 bases. The junction had 7 bases not matched to a gene; V was cut back by 8 bases and J by 0 bases. Germline V gene lookup returns CDR1 LGHNA and CDR2 YNFKEQ. The CDR3 runs 14 residues.

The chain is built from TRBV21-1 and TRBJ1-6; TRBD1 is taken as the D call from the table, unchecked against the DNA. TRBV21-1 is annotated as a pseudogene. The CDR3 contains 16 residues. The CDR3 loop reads CASSKGIGNRNSPLHF. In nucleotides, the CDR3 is TGTGCCAGCAGCAAAGGAATCGGTAACAGGAATTCACCCCTCCACTTT.

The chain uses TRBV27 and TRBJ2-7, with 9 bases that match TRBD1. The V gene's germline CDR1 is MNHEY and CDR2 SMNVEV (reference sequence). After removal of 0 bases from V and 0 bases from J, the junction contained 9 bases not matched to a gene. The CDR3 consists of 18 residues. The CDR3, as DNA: TGTGCCAGCAGTTTATCACCTCCGGGACAGGGATTCTCCTACGAGCAGTACTTC. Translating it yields CASSLSPPGQGFSYEQYF.

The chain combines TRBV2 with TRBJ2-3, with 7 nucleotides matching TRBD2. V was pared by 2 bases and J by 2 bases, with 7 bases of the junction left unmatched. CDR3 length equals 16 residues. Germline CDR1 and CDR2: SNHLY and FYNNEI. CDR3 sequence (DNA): TGTGCCAGCAGTGAACGATCGCGGGGGACCACAGATACGCAGTATTTT. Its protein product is CASSERSRGTTDTQYF.

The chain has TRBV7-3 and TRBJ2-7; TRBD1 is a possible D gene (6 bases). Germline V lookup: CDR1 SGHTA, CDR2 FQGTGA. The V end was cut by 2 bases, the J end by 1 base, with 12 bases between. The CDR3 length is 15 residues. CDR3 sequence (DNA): TGTGCCAGCAGCTTATTCCCAGGGGCTTCCTACGAGCAGTACTTC. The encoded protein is CASSLFPGASYEQYF.

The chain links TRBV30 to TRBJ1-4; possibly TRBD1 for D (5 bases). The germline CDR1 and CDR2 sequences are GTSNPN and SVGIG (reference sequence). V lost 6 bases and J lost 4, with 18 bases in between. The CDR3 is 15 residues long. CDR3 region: CACGHYVGFNEKLFF. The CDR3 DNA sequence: TGTGCCTGCGGACATTACGTAGGCTTTAATGAAAAACTGTTTTTT.

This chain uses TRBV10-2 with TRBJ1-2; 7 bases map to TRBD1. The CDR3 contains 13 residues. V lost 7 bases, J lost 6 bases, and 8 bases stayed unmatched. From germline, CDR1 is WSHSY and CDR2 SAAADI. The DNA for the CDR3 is TGCGCCAGCAAGGTGGACAGGCCCGATGGCTACACCTTC. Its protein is CASKVDRPDGYTF.

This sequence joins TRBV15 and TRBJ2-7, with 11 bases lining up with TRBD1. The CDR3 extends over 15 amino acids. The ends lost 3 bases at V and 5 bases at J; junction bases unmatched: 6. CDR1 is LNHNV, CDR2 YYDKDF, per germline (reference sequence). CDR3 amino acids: CATSSSGTGGNEQYF. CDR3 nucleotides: TGTGCCACCAGCAGCTCCGGGACAGGGGGGAACGAGCAGTACTTC.

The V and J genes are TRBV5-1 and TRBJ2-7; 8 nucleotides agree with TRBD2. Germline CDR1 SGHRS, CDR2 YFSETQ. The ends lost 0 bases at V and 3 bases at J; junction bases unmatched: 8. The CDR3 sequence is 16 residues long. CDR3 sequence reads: CASSLAGGLDHYEQYF. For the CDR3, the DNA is TGCGCCAGCAGCTTGGCCGGGGGACTAGACCACTACGAGCAGTACTTC.

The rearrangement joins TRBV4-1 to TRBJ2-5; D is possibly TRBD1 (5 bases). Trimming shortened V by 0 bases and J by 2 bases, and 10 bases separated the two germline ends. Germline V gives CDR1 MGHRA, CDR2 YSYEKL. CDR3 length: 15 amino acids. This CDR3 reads CASSQDLGAQETQYF. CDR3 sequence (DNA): TGCGCCAGCAGCCAAGACCTAGGGGCACAAGAGACCCAGTACTTC.

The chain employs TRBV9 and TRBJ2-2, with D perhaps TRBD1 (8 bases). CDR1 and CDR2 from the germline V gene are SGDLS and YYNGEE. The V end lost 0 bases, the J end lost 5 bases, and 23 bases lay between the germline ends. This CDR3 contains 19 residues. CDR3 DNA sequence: TGTGCCAGCAGCGTAGGCCCGCGTCACAGGGGGAGGGGGACCGGGGAGCTGTTTTTT. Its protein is CASSVGPRHRGRGTGELFF.